A single sample gave rise to the 32 T cell receptor beta chains below, sequenced in a study of cytomegalovirus exposure and HLA in healthy donors. Primers for the PCR totalled 60 Vbeta and 13 Jbeta. The data were produced by immunoSEQ multiplex PCR, yet TCRdb's version contains in-frame clones alone and is incomplete. This sample yields 80,000 to 100,000 clones, of which over 65% are seen a single time; around 16% belongs to the top ten. Sequenced sample: PBMCs. These receptors all stem from a woman aged 18-29 years in good health and CMV-seropositive.

This chain uses TRBV14 with TRBJ1-2; no reliable D call. Trimming pared 3 bases from V and 7 bases from J, leaving 15 bases between. Germline CDR1 reads SGHDN; CDR2 reads FVKESK. CDR3 length equals 14 residues. The CDR3 region is CASSHSARSGGYTF. The CDR3 DNA sequence: TGTGCCAGCAGCCATTCCGCCAGGTCAGGTGGCTACACCTTC.

The chain couples TRBV7-2 to TRBJ2-7, with 7 bases lining up with TRBD2. CDR3 size: 16 residues. The V gene end was trimmed by 3 bases and the J gene end by 3 bases; junction bases not matched to a gene: 11. The germline V gene encodes CDR1 SGHTA and CDR2 FQGNSA. The CDR3 sequence: CASSFWVQGGNYEQYF. DNA for the CDR3: TGTGCCAGCAGCTTCTGGGTTCAGGGAGGGAACTACGAGCAGTACTTC.

The V call is TRBV15, the J call TRBJ1-3; 8 bases are shared with TRBD1. The V gene end was trimmed by 4 bases and the J gene end by 0 bases; junction bases not matched to a gene: 5. CDR1 and CDR2 (germline): LNHNV, YYDKDF (reference sequence). The CDR3 totals 16 residues. The CDR3 DNA is TGTGCCACCAGCAAGGGACAGGCGAGCTCTGGAAACACCATATATTTT. This gives the protein CATSKGQASSGNTIYF.

This chain joins TRBV19 and TRBJ1-2; 7 bases are a match to TRBD1. This CDR3 region has 14 residues. CDR1 is LNHDA and CDR2 is SQIVND in the germline V gene (reference sequence). J gave up 6 bases and V 3 bases, and 7 bases lay outside the gene matches. CDR3 nucleotides: TGTGCCAGTAGTATCTTCAGGGGGAAGGATGGCTACACCTTC. Its translation is CASSIFRGKDGYTF.

The chain links TRBV7-2 to TRBJ2-7; a weak D match, TRBD2 (5 bases). The CDR3 runs to 13 residues. Per the germline V gene, CDR1 is SGHTA and CDR2 is FQGNSA. V was clipped by 5 bases and J by 4 bases, with 12 bases between them. For the CDR3, the DNA is TGTGCCAGCAGCCAACTAGTGGGGTACGAGCAGTACTTC. The encoded protein is CASSQLVGYEQYF.

The chain couples TRBV18 to TRBJ2-3, with a tentative D call TRBD2 (5 bases). This CDR3 has 14 residues. Germline lookup yields CDR1 KGHSH and CDR2 LQKENI. The ends were cut back, 5 bases at V and 2 bases at J, with 11 bases in the middle. In nucleotides, the CDR3 is TGTGCCAGCTCAGAGGGAGTGGTCACAGATACGCAGTATTTT. It yields the protein CASSEGVVTDTQYF.

The V call is TRBV6-1, the J call TRBJ1-2; 7 bases agree with TRBD1. Germline CDR1 is MNHNS and CDR2 is SASEGT. This CDR3 has 15 amino acids. Trimming cost V 10 bases and J 6 bases; bases outside gene matches: 17. CDR3 region: CAILYGRGRLDGYTF. The CDR3 DNA follows: TGTGCCATCCTCTACGGGAGGGGGCGTCTGGATGGCTACACCTTC.

The J gene is TRBJ2-3, the V gene TRBV6-5, with D tentatively TRBD2 (5 bases). Germline lookup yields CDR1 MNHEY and CDR2 SVGAGI. This CDR3 region has 13 residues. Trimming removed 5 bases at V and 0 bases at J, with 6 bases between. The CDR3 protein is CASSSGSTDTQYF. The CDR3 DNA sequence: TGTGCCAGCAGTAGCGGAAGCACAGATACGCAGTATTTT.

CDR3 sequence reads: CASEHRGFGQPQHF. The CDR3 nucleotides read TGTGCCAGCGAGCACAGGGGTTTTGGTCAGCCCCAGCATTTT. The chain uses TRBV6-1 and TRBJ1-5; TRBD1 matches at 7 bases. Germline V CDR1 and CDR2: MNHNS, SASEGT. V lost 8 bases, J lost 6 bases, and 10 bases stayed unmatched. The CDR3 loop spans 14 amino acids.

The CDR3 spells CASSYGQGYTEAFF. The CDR3 region has the DNA TGTGCCAGCAGTTACGGTCAGGGGTACACTGAAGCTTTCTTT. The V call is TRBV6-5, the J call TRBJ1-1, with TRBD1 as a possible D gene (6 bases). V was clipped by 2 bases and J by 3 bases, with 10 bases between them. CDR3 length equals 14 residues. From germline, CDR1 is MNHEY and CDR2 SVGAGI.

With respect to this clone: The germline gene is not matched at one end of the junction; a read error may be the cause. The V call is TRBV11-2, the J call TRBJ1-3; D call uncertain. The CDR3 loop spans 15 amino acids. Germline CDR1 SGHAT, CDR2 FQNNGV. Here the CDR3 reads CASSSGKIAGSTIYF. CDR3 bases: TGTGCCAGCAGCTCCGGGAAAATCGCTGGAAGCACCATATATTTT.

This clone was counted a few times. Because the CDR3 is missing its conserved closing phenylalanine or tryptophan, this is likely a read error. It is unclear where the CDR3 begins or ends on the DNA, so no DNA is shown, and the CDR3 is as TCRdb lists it. The chain recombines TRBV4-2 with TRBJ2-7; TRBD2, the table's D call, lacks a check against the DNA. The length of the CDR3 is 14 amino acids, counting both ends. Germline loops: CDR1 LGHNA, CDR2 YNFKEQ. CDR3 protein: CASSQETPGVEHYL.

The chain uses TRBV19 and TRBJ1-2; no reliable D call. V shed 8 bases and J shed 0 bases, with 13 bases lying between them. Germline CDR1 and CDR2: LNHDA and SQIVND (reference sequence). This CDR3 spans 14 amino acids. The CDR3 nucleotides are TGTGCCAGTCTCCCACGGGGAGCTAACTATGGCTACACCTTC. The encoded protein is CASLPRGANYGYTF.

CDR3 bases: TGTGCCATTACAGGGACCCCGAACACTGAAGCTTTCTTT. Protein product: CAITGTPNTEAFF. The chain carries TRBV10-3 and TRBJ1-1; tentative D call: TRBD1 (6 bases). Trimming stripped 9 bases from V and 1 base from J, with 12 bases between. The CDR3 has 13 residues. Germline V gene data show CDR1 as ENHRY and CDR2 as SYGVKD.

The table lists this clone with a few counts. The rearrangement links TRBV30 to TRBJ1-1; no firm D call. This CDR3 is built from 11 residues. Trimming pared 2 bases from V and 5 bases from J, leaving 6 bases between. Germline V lookup: CDR1 GTSNPN, CDR2 SVGIG (reference sequence). The CDR3 region is CAWSPRTEAFF. CDR3 DNA sequence: TGTGCCTGGAGTCCGAGGACTGAAGCTTTCTTT.

This clone was counted only a few times. This rearrangement joins TRBV18 to TRBJ2-7, with TRBD2 matching over 10 bases. The germline V gene has CDR1 KGHSH and CDR2 LQKENI. V gave up 4 bases and J gave up 2 bases; unmatched junction bases: 11. The CDR3 sequence is 17 residues long. CDR3 residues: CASSLGFSGGKAYEQYF. CDR3 nucleotide sequence: TGTGCCAGCTCACTAGGATTTAGCGGGGGGAAAGCCTACGAGCAGTACTTC. Complete variable domain (other parts from reference TRBV18 and TRBJ2-7): NAGVMQNPRHLVRRRGQEARLRCSPMKGHSHVYWYRQLPEEGLKFMVYLQKENIIDESGMPKERFSAEFPKEGPSILRIQQVVRGDSAAYFCASSLGFSGGKAYEQYFGPGTRLTVT.

The chain recombines TRBV30 with TRBJ2-3; 7 bases map to TRBD2. This CDR3 is built from 12 residues. V shed 6 bases and J 6 bases; nucleotides not matched to a gene: 6. The germline V gene has CDR1 GTSNPN and CDR2 SVGIG (reference sequence). In DNA form, the CDR3 reads TGTGCCTGTGGGAGGGCGTCCGATACGCAGTATTTT. This sequence encodes CACGRASDTQYF. Looking up the rest from reference TRBV30 and TRBJ2-3 gives the full variable domain: SQTIHQWPATLVQPVGSPLSLECTVEGTSNPNLYWYRQAAGRGLQLLFYSVGIGQISSEVPQNLSASRPQDRQFILSSKKLLLSDSGFYLCACGRASDTQYFGPGTRLTVL.

The rearrangement links TRBV5-1 to TRBJ2-2, with 7 bases fitting TRBD2. There are 15 residues in the CDR3. V lost 5 bases to trimming and J lost 3 bases; unmatched junction nucleotides: 7. Germline CDR1 is SGHRS and CDR2 is YFSETQ. The CDR3, as DNA: TGCGCCAGCAGGTCTAGCGGAACTTACACCGGGGAGCTGTTTTTT. This translates into CASRSSGTYTGELFF.

The rearrangement uses TRBV11-2 and TRBJ2-1; 7 positions agree with TRBD2. In germline, CDR1 is SGHAT, CDR2 FQNNGV. This CDR3 spans 14 amino acids. V gave up 1 base and J gave up 6 bases; unmatched junction bases: 3. CDR3 loop: CASSLVGTINEQFF. CDR3 DNA: TGTGCCAGCAGCTTAGTAGGGACTATCAATGAGCAGTTCTTC.

This clone occurred once. The rearrangement joins TRBV4-2 to TRBJ2-2; 11 bases are shared with TRBD2. With 4 bases clipped from V and 1 base from J, the junction kept 8 bases outside the gene matches. The CDR3 sequence is 18 residues long. CDR1 LGHNA and CDR2 YNFKEQ come from the germline V gene. CDR3 in DNA: TGTGCCAGCAGCCCGTTTCTAGCGGGGGGCCTGAACACCGGGGAGCTGTTTTTT. Residues: CASSPFLAGGLNTGELFF.

The genes are TRBV9 and TRBJ2-3; D call uncertain. Per germline, CDR1 SGDLS and CDR2 YYNGEE. Trimming shortened V by 4 bases and J by 4 bases, and 7 bases separated the two germline ends. CDR3 length: 12 amino acids. DNA for the CDR3: TGTGCCAGCAGCCCTCAGGCAGATACGCAGTATTTT. Protein product: CASSPQADTQYF.

This rearrangement joins TRBV7-2 to TRBJ1-2, with 10 bases matching TRBD1. Germline CDR1 and CDR2: SGHTA and FQGNSA. This CDR3 spans 17 amino acids. V lost 0 bases, J lost 1 base, and 5 bases stayed unmatched. As DNA, the CDR3 is TGTGCCAGCAGCTTAGCCGTCGACAGGGGGCTTAACTATGGCTACACCTTC. Amino acid sequence: CASSLAVDRGLNYGYTF.

J is TRBJ2-5 and V is TRBV7-2; 9 positions match TRBD2. Trimming at V came to 0 bases and at J to 2 bases, leaving 10 bases not matched to a gene. CDR3 size: 18 residues. CDR1 is SGHTA, CDR2 FQGNSA, per germline. The CDR3 DNA reads as TGTGCCAGCAGCTTAGCGGGCATAGCGGGGGCCGTACAAGAGACCCAGTACTTC. Its translation is CASSLAGIAGAVQETQYF.

This sequence joins TRBV28 and TRBJ2-7; TRBD1 is a possible D gene (5 bases). V was cut by 5 bases and J by 3 bases, with 20 bases left in between. The CDR3 extends over 16 amino acids. The germline CDR1 and CDR2 sequences are MDHEN and SYDVKM. DNA of the CDR3: TGTGCCAGCAGTCCAATTATGGGGCTCGAGAGCTACGAGCAGTACTTC. It yields the protein CASSPIMGLESYEQYF. Complete variable domain (other parts from reference TRBV28 and TRBJ2-7): DVKVTQSSRYLVKRTGEKVFLECVQDMDHENMFWYRQDPGLGLRLIYFSYDVKMKEKGDIPEGYSVSREKKERFSLILESASTNQTSMYLCASSPIMGLESYEQYFGPGTRLTVT.

The chain combines TRBV9 with TRBJ1-4; 8 nucleotides match TRBD1. The CDR3 totals 13 residues. The junction had 3 bases not matched to a gene; V was cut back by 3 bases and J by 8 bases. CDR1 SGDLS and CDR2 YYNGEE come from the germline V gene. CDR3 sequence: CASSGHRGEKLFF. The CDR3 DNA is TGTGCCAGCAGCGGACACAGGGGGGAAAAACTGTTTTTT.

The chain is built from TRBV7-2 and TRBJ1-4, with TRBD1 matching over 7 bases. The germline V gene has CDR1 SGHTA and CDR2 FQGNSA. J lost 8 bases, V lost 5 bases, and 8 bases had no gene match. The CDR3 totals 14 residues. CDR3 sequence: CASSQRQGREKLFF. The CDR3 bases are TGTGCCAGCAGCCAAAGACAGGGTAGGGAAAAACTGTTTTTT.

V and J are TRBV28 and TRBJ1-2; D might be TRBD1 (5 bases). The CDR3 totals 15 residues. V gave up 5 bases and J gave up 4 bases, with 17 bases separating them. Germline CDR1 MDHEN, CDR2 SYDVKM. The CDR3, as DNA: TGTGCCAGCAGTGACCCTGGCAGGGTGCTCTATGGCTACACCTTC. Amino acid sequence: CASSDPGRVLYGYTF.

This clone appeared a few times. The gene calls are TRBV5-6 and TRBJ2-3; TRBD2 aligns across 9 bases. J was trimmed by 6 bases and V by 6 bases; bases with no gene match: 8. Germline values: CDR1 SGHDT, CDR2 YYEEEE. The CDR3 is made up of 14 amino acids. The chain's CDR3 is CASTSGLAKDTQYF. The CDR3 nucleotides are TGTGCCAGCACCTCGGGACTAGCAAAGGATACGCAGTATTTT.

In this sample, this clone turned up once. DNA for the CDR3: TGTGCCAGCAGTTTCATCGTGGGCGGGAGGTACGAGCAGTACTTC. Encoded protein: CASSFIVGGRYEQYF. V gene TRBV7-2 combines with J gene TRBJ2-7, with 8 positions matching TRBD2. V trimming: 6 bases; J trimming: 4 bases; junction bases outside the gene matches: 11. Germline V CDR1 and CDR2: SGHTA, FQGNSA. This CDR3 has 15 residues.

This chain connects TRBV5-4 to TRBJ1-4; a possible D gene is TRBD1 (6 bases). V was cut by 0 bases and J by 2 bases, with 8 bases left in between. Germline CDR1 and CDR2: SGHNT and YYREEE (reference sequence). The CDR3 extends over 15 amino acids. CDR3 sequence: CASSLVQGTNEKLFF. The CDR3 nucleotides are TGTGCCAGCAGCTTGGTTCAGGGGACTAATGAAAAACTGTTTTTT.

The chain carries TRBV28 and TRBJ2-5; maybe TRBD2 (6 bases). V lost 7 bases to trimming and J lost 5 bases, with 17 bases between them. CDR1 and CDR2 from the germline V gene are MDHEN and SYDVKM. The CDR3 length is 14 residues. The CDR3 is CASTLTSTGETQYF. In DNA, the CDR3 is TGTGCCAGCACCCTGACTAGTACGGGGGAGACCCAGTACTTC.

This clone was observed a few times. This chain uses TRBV7-9 with TRBJ2-1; 9 bases are a match to TRBD2. Germline V gene data show CDR1 as SEHNR and CDR2 as FQNEAQ (reference sequence). The CDR3 length is 15 residues. With 5 bases clipped from V and 4 bases from J, the junction kept 6 bases outside the gene matches. CDR3 region: CASSVTSGRYNEQFF. CDR3 coding DNA: TGTGCCAGCAGCGTGACTAGCGGAAGGTACAATGAGCAGTTCTTC.